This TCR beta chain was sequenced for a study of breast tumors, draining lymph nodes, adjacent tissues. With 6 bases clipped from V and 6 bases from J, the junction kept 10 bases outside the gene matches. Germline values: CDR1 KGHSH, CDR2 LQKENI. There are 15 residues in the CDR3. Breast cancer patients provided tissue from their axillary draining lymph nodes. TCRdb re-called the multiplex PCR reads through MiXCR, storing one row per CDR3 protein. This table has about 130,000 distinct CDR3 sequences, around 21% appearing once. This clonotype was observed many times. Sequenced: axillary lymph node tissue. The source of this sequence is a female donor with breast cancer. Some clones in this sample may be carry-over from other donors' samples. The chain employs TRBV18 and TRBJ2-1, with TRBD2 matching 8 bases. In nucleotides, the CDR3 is TGTGCCAGCTCCCTAACCGGGACTAGTGTCAATGAGCAGTTCTTC. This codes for CASSLTGTSVNEQFF.